Given below is one TCR beta chain in context. This sample was included in a study of technical replicates of blood from a few donors. CDR3 size: 14 residues. V was clipped by 5 bases and J by 8 bases; unmatched bases: 8. Germline CDR1 is SGHKS and CDR2 is YYEKEE (reference sequence). Clones were sequenced by immunoSEQ multiplex PCR, and TCRdb holds only the in-frame ones, with some missing. The sample has 65,000 to 95,000 clones; about 97% are singletons. The sample comprised T cells isolated from PBMCs. V usage is TRBV5-5 and J usage is TRBJ1-4; 8 bases map to TRBD1. This receptor was taken from a human donor in good health. The CDR3, as DNA: TGTGCCAGCAGACCGACAGGGGAGAGGGAAAAACTGTTTTTT. This gives the protein CASRPTGEREKLFF.